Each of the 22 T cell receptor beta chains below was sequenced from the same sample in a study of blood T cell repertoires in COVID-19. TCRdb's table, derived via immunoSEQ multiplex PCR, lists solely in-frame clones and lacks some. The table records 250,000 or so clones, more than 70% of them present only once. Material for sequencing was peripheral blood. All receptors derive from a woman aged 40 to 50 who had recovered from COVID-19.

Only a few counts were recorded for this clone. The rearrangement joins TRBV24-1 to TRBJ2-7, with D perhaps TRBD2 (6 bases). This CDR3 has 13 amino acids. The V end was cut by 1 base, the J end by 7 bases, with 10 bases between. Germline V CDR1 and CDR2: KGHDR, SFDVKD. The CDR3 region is CATSDFSGREQYF. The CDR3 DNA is TGTGCCACCAGTGATTTTTCGGGGAGGGAGCAGTACTTC.

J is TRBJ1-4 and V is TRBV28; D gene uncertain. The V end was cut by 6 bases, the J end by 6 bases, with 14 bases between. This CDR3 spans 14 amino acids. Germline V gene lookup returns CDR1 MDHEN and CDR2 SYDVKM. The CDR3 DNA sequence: TGTGCCAGCAGCAAGGGAGGTTCATATGAAAAACTGTTTTTT. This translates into CASSKGGSYEKLFF. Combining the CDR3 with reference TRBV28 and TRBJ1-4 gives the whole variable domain DVKVTQSSRYLVKRTGEKVFLECVQDMDHENMFWYRQDPGLGLRLIYFSYDVKMKEKGDIPEGYSVSREKKERFSLILESASTNQTSMYLCASSKGGSYEKLFFGSGTQLSVL.

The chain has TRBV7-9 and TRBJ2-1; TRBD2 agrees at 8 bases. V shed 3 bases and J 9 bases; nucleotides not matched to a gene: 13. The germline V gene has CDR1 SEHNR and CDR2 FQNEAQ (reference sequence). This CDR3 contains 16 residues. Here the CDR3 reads CASSFDTTAGAAEQFF. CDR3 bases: TGTGCCAGCAGCTTCGACACTACAGCGGGAGCGGCTGAGCAGTTCTTC.

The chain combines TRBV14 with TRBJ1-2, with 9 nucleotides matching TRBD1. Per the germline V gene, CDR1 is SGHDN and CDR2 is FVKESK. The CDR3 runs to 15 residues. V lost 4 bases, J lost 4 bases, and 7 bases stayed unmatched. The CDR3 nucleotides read TGTGCCAGCAGCCCCCCCCTGACAGGGGGCTATGGCTACACCTTC. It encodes CASSPPLTGGYGYTF.

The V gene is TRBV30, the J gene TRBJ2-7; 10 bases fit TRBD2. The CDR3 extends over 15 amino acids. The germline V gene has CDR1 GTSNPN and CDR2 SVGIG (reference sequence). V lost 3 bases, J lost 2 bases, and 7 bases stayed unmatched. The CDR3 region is CAWSAGLAFTYEQYF. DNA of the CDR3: TGTGCCTGGAGCGCGGGACTAGCGTTCACCTACGAGCAGTACTTC.

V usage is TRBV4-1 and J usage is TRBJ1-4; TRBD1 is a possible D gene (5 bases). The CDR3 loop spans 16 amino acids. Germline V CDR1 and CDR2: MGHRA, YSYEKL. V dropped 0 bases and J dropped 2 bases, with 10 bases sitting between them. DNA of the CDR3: TGCGCCAGCAGCCAAGACCAGACAGCCACTAATGAAAAACTGTTTTTT. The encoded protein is CASSQDQTATNEKLFF.

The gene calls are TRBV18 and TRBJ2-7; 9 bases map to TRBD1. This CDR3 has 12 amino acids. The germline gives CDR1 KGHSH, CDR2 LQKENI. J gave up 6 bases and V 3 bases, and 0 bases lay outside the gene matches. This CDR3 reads CASSPGQGEQYV. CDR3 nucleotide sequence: TGTGCCAGCTCACCGGGACAGGGCGAGCAGTACGTC.

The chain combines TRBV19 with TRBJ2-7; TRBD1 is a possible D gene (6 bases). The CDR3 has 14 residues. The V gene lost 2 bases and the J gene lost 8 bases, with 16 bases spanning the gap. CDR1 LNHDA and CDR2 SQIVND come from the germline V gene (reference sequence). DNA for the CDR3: TGTGCCAGTAGTATATCCCCCACAGGGTGGAAGCAGTACTTC. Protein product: CASSISPTGWKQYF.

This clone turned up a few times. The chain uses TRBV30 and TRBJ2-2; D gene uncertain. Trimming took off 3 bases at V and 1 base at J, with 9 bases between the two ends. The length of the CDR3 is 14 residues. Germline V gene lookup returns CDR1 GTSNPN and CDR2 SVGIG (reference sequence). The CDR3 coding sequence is TGTGCCTGGAGGGTCTACAGGAACACCGGGGAGCTGTTTTTT. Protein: CAWRVYRNTGELFF.

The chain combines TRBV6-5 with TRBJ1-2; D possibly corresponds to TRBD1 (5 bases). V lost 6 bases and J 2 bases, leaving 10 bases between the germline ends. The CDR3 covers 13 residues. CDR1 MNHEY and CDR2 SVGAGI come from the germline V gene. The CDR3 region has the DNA TGTGCCAGCAGCCCCGACAGAAACTATGGCTACACCTTC. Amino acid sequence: CASSPDRNYGYTF.

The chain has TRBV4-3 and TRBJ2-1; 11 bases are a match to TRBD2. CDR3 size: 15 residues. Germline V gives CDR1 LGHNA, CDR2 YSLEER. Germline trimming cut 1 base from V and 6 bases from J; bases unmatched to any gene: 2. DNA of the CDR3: TGCGCCAGCAGCCAAGGACTAGCGGGGCCCAATGAGCAGTTCTTC. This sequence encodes CASSQGLAGPNEQFF.

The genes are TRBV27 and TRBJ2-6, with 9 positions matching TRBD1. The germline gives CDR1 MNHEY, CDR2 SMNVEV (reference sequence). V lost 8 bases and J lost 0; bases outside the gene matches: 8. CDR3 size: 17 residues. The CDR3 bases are TGTGCCAGCCGCTTGGGGACAGGGTTCTCTGGGGCCAACGTCCTGACTTTC. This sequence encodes CASRLGTGFSGANVLTF.

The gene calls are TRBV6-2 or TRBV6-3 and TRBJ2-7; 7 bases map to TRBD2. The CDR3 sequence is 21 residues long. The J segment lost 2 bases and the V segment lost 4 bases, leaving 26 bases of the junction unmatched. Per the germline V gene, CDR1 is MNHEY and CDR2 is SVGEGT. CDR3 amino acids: CASSSWGVLAERLEGPYEQYF. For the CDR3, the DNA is TGTGCCAGCAGTTCCTGGGGGGTGCTAGCGGAGCGCCTCGAGGGTCCCTACGAGCAGTACTTC.

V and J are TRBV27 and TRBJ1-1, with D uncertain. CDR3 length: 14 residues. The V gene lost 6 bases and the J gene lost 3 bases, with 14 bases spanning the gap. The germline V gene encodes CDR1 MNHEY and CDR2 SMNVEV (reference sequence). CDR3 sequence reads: CASRGFRRDTEAFF. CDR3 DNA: TGTGCCAGCAGGGGGTTCAGGCGGGACACTGAAGCTTTCTTT.

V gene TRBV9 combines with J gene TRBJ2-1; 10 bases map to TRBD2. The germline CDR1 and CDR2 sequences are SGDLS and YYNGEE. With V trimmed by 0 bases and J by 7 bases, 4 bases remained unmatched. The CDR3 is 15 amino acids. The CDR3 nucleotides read TGTGCCAGCAGCGTAGTTGGTAGCGGGAGGAATGAGCAGTTCTTC. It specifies CASSVVGSGRNEQFF.

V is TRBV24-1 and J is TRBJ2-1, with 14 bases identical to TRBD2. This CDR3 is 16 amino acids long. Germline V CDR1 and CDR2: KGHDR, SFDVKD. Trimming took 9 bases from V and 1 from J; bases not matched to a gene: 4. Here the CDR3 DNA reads TGTGCCACCGGGACTAGCGGGAGTGGGTCCTACAATGAGCAGTTCTTC. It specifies CATGTSGSGSYNEQFF.

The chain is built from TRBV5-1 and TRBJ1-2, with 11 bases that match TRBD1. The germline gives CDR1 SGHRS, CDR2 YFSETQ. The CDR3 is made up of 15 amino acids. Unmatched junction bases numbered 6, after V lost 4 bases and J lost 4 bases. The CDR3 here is CASSHGQGAGYGYTF. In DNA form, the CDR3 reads TGCGCCAGCAGCCACGGACAGGGGGCTGGCTATGGCTACACCTTC.

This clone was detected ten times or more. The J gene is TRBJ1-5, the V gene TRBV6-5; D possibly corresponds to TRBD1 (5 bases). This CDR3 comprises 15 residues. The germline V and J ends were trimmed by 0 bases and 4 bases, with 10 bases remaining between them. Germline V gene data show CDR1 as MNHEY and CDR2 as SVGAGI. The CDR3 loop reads CASSYSIGGNQPQHF. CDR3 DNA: TGTGCCAGCAGTTACTCGATCGGGGGGAATCAGCCCCAGCATTTT.

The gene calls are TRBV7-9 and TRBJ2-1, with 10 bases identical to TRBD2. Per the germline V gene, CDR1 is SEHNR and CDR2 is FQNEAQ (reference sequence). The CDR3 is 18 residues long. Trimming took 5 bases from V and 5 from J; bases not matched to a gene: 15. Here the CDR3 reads CASSRGWLAGDSDNEQFF. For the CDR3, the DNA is TGTGCCAGCAGCCGAGGGTGGCTAGCGGGAGATTCGGACAATGAGCAGTTCTTC.

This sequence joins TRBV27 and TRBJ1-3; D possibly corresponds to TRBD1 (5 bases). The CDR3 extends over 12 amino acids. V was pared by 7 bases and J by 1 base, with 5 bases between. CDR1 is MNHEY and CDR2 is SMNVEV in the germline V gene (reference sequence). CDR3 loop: CASKGSGNTIYF. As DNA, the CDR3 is TGTGCCAGCAAGGGGTCTGGAAACACCATATATTTT.

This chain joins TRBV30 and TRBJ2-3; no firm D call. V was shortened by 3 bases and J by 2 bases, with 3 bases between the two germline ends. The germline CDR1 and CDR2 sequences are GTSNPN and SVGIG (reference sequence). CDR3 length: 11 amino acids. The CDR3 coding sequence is TGTGCCTGGAGCCTCACAGATACGCAGTATTTT. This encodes CAWSLTDTQYF.

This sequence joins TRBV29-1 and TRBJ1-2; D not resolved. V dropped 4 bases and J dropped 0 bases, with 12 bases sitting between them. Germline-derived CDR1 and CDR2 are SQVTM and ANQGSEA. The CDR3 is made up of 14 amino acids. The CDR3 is CSVGPVEPNYGYTF. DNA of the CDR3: TGCAGCGTTGGCCCTGTCGAGCCTAACTATGGCTACACCTTC.